Below, 6 T cell receptor beta chains from the same sample are listed, as sequenced in a study of human T cells and chemical hapten exposure. TCRdb re-derived calls from the RACE reads in MiXCR, one entry per CDR3 protein. This sample carries some 97,000 distinct CDR3 sequences, around 25% of them seen once, and the ten largest clones take around 10%. Time point reported: patch test 3, about 24 weeks after DPC sensitization. Indicated treatment: therapeutic diphenylcyclopropenone sensitization with weekly scalp DPC. This specimen consisted of whole blood, obtained in connection with sensitization to the hapten diphenylcyclopropenone (DPC). These receptors originate from a man aged 40-49 years with alopecia areata. Some clones in this sample may be carry-over from other donors' samples.

This clonotype was recorded only once. The chain is built from TRBV12-3 or TRBV12-4 and TRBJ1-4; maybe TRBD1 (5 bases). This CDR3 region has 16 residues. Trimming stripped 4 bases from V and 0 bases from J, with 12 bases between. CDR3 in DNA: TGTGCCAGCAGTTCCATCCGGGACCCAACTAATGAAAAACTGTTTTTT. It specifies CASSSIRDPTNEKLFF.

The CDR3 nucleotides read TGTGCCAGCAGCCGCTCCCGGCTAGCGGTAGCAGATACGCAGTATTTT. This gives the protein CASSRSRLAVADTQYF. The rearrangement joins TRBV7-2 to TRBJ2-3; 7 bases match TRBD2. CDR1 and CDR2 (germline): SGHTA, FQGNSA. The CDR3 runs to 16 residues. V lost 5 bases, J lost 4 bases, and 12 bases stayed unmatched.

This clonotype was observed a handful of times. In nucleotides, the CDR3 is TGCAGTGCTAGAGTAGGGACGTACTCCTATAATTCACCCCTCCACTTT. Amino acid sequence: CSARVGTYSYNSPLHF. The chain links TRBV20-1 to TRBJ1-6; D possibly corresponds to TRBD1 (5 bases). The V gene lost 1 base and the J gene lost 0 bases, with 10 bases spanning the gap. Germline lookup yields CDR1 DFQATT and CDR2 SNEGSKA (reference sequence). The CDR3 has 16 amino acids.

The rearrangement joins TRBV10-2 to TRBJ2-2; 8 positions match TRBD2. Germline lookup yields CDR1 WSHSY and CDR2 SAAADI. The CDR3 has 15 amino acids. V was pared by 8 bases and J by 5 bases, with 10 bases of the junction left unmatched. The CDR3 reads CASSNRLAITGELFF. The CDR3 DNA reads TGCGCCAGCTCTAACAGACTAGCGATTACCGGGGAGCTGTTTTTT.

DNA of the CDR3: TGCAGCGTCTCTGACAGGGGGCTGGGAGATACGCAGTATTTT. Its translation is CSVSDRGLGDTQYF. The chain couples TRBV29-1 to TRBJ2-3, with TRBD1 matching over 10 bases. This CDR3 has 14 amino acids. Looked up from germline, CDR1 is SQVTM and CDR2 is ANQGSEA. V trimming: 6 bases; J trimming: 5 bases; junction bases outside the gene matches: 8.

The J gene is TRBJ2-5, the V gene TRBV5-1; D perhaps matches TRBD1 (5 bases). Germline CDR1 and CDR2: SGHRS and YFSETQ. CDR3 length: 15 amino acids. The ends were cut back, 4 bases at V and 4 bases at J, with 17 bases in the middle. CDR3 region: CASSQGRLQGETQYF. For the CDR3, the DNA is TGCGCCAGCAGCCAAGGACGTCTTCAGGGAGAGACCCAGTACTTC.